These 28 T cell receptor beta chains share one sample of origin, sequenced in a study of blood T cells in healthy people across ages (dated by TCRdb to 2013 to 2016). Preparation of the library involved 5' RACE. The reads were generated on an Illumina HiSeq 2500. A second PCR of roughly 7 to 11 cycles was performed with a sample-barcoded 5' primer and a J-beta primer mix. TCRdb cleaned the public reads at Q25 with fastp, built clones with MiXCR and kept in-frame beta chains. Identical CDR3 proteins give one entry, which carries the most common genes and DNA. The sample includes about 1.5 million distinct CDR3 sequences, with roughly 43% observed a single time. The top ten clones comprise less than 5% of the sample. Sequencing was performed on blood. These receptors all come from a woman aged 18-29 years in good health.

The J gene is TRBJ1-1, the V gene TRBV6-1; the D gene is possibly TRBD1 (6 bases). The CDR3 covers 14 residues. Per germline, CDR1 MNHNS and CDR2 SASEGT. V dropped 3 bases and J dropped 9 bases, with 17 bases sitting between them. The CDR3 DNA is TGTGCCAGCAGTGATCCACTCTTCACAGGGAAAGCTTTCTTT. It yields the protein CASSDPLFTGKAFF.

This clonotype was detected only a few times. This sequence joins TRBV6-6 and TRBJ1-2; no clear D. V lost 2 bases and J 2 bases, leaving 21 bases between the germline ends. The CDR3 totals 18 residues. Germline CDR1 and CDR2: MNHNY and SVGAGI (reference sequence). The CDR3 region is CASSYPSQTPQGNYGYTF. In DNA, the CDR3 is TGTGCCAGCAGTTACCCCAGTCAGACCCCACAAGGGAACTATGGCTACACCTTC.

Only a few counts were recorded for this clonotype. This chain joins TRBV10-3 and TRBJ2-5, with D unresolved. Between the trimmed V and J ends, which lost 5 bases and 6 bases, there was a span of 4 bases. The CDR3 consists of 10 residues. CDR1 ENHRY and CDR2 SYGVKD come from the germline V gene. The CDR3 DNA reads as TGTGCCATCAGTTGGAAGACCCAGTACTTC. Protein: CAISWKTQYF.

This clonotype has only a few counts. The chain carries TRBV7-9 and TRBJ1-2, with 8 bases aligning to TRBD1. The V segment lost 6 bases and the J segment 0 bases; nucleotides outside the gene matches: 6. Germline lookup yields CDR1 SEHNR and CDR2 FQNEAQ (reference sequence). The CDR3 length is 15 residues. CDR3 coding DNA: TGTGCCAGCAGTACTCAGGGGGCACCTAACTATGGCTACACCTTC. Its translation: CASSTQGAPNYGYTF.

The chain couples TRBV21-1 to TRBJ2-3; the D call in the table, TRBD1, was not verified against the DNA. TRBV21-1 is termed a pseudogene. This CDR3 has 20 amino acids. CDR3 protein: CASSKGWVGTLDIYPDTQYF. DNA for the CDR3: TGTGCCAGCAGCAAAGGCTGGGTGGGGACGCTTGATATCTACCCAGATACGCAGTATTTT.

The chain combines TRBV7-2 with TRBJ1-1; D is possibly TRBD1 (6 bases). From germline, CDR1 is SGHTA and CDR2 FQGNSA. Trimming left V 1 base short and J 4 bases short, with 13 bases between. The CDR3 length is 15 residues. CDR3 DNA: TGTGCCAGCAGCTTAGAGGGGGGAATGGGCACTGAAGCTTTCTTT. Protein: CASSLEGGMGTEAFF.

The chain combines TRBV4-1 with TRBJ1-4; 9 bases line up with TRBD1. This CDR3 region has 17 residues. CDR1 and CDR2 (germline): MGHRA, YSYEKL. Germline trimming cut 1 base from V and 3 bases from J; bases unmatched to any gene: 6. The chain's CDR3 is CASSQGNRGLSNEKLFF. In DNA form, the CDR3 reads TGCGCCAGCAGCCAAGGCAACAGGGGGCTATCTAATGAAAAACTGTTTTTT.

The chain carries TRBV2 and TRBJ2-2; TRBD2 aligns across 8 bases. Germline V gene data show CDR1 as SNHLY and CDR2 as FYNNEI. The CDR3 is 13 amino acids. J gave up 3 bases and V 11 bases, and 5 bases lay outside the gene matches. The DNA for the CDR3 is TGTGCCCTGGGGACTAGAGACACCGGGGAGCTGTTTTTT. This codes for CALGTRDTGELFF.

In DNA, the CDR3 is TGTGCCAGCAGTCCCCCGTGGACAGGGGTCTACAATGAGCAGTTCTTC. This gives the protein CASSPPWTGVYNEQFF. The chain uses TRBV27 and TRBJ2-1; TRBD1 agrees at 9 bases. CDR1 MNHEY and CDR2 SMNVEV come from the germline V gene (reference sequence). With V trimmed by 5 bases and J by 3 bases, 8 bases remained unmatched. The CDR3 covers 16 residues.

This clonotype was seen only a few times. The genes are TRBV5-1 and TRBJ2-1; possibly TRBD2 for D (6 bases). V was trimmed by 2 bases and J by 1 base, leaving 10 bases between them. CDR3 length: 15 residues. CDR1 and CDR2 from the germline V gene are SGHRS and YFSETQ. The DNA for the CDR3 is TGCGCCAGCAGCTTCGGACGGGAGTCCTACAATGAGCAGTTCTTC. This codes for CASSFGRESYNEQFF.

A few counts support this clonotype. The chain couples TRBV5-5 to TRBJ1-5, with TRBD1 identical over 12 bases. Per germline, CDR1 SGHKS and CDR2 YYEKEE (reference sequence). The V gene end was trimmed by 4 bases and the J gene end by 2 bases; junction bases not matched to a gene: 10. The CDR3 covers 18 residues. CDR3 in DNA: TGTGCCAGCAGCCCGGTGGGACAGGGGGCGATGGGCAATCAGCCCCAGCATTTT. Its protein product is CASSPVGQGAMGNQPQHF. Based on the CDR3 plus reference TRBV5-5 and TRBJ1-5, the full variable domain is DAGVTQSPTHLIKTRGQQVTLRCSPISGHKSVSWYQQVLGQGPQFIFQYYEKEERGRGNFPDRFSARQFPNYSSELNVNALLLGDSALYLCASSPVGQGAMGNQPQHFGDGTRLSIL.

This chain connects TRBV2 to TRBJ2-1; D tentatively reads TRBD1 or TRBD2 (6 bases each). The CDR3 length is 16 residues. Germline V gene data show CDR1 as SNHLY and CDR2 as FYNNEI. V was trimmed by 8 bases and J by 4 bases, leaving 21 bases between them. DNA of the CDR3: TGTGCCAGCTTCCTTTACGGGGCGGGACAATACAATGAGCAGTTCTTC. Protein product: CASFLYGAGQYNEQFF. Combining the CDR3 with reference TRBV2 and TRBJ2-1 gives the whole variable domain EPEVTQTPSHQVTQMGQEVILRCVPISNHLYFYWYRQILGQKVEFLVSFYNNEISEKSEIFDDQFSVERPDGSNFTLKIRSTKLEDSAMYFCASFLYGAGQYNEQFFGPGTRLTVL.

The chain has TRBV6-5 and TRBJ2-5; 9 bases are shared with TRBD1. Unmatched junction bases numbered 20, after V lost 7 bases and J lost 11 bases. From germline, CDR1 is MNHEY and CDR2 SVGAGI. This CDR3 is 16 amino acids long. DNA of the CDR3: TGTGCCAGCACCACCGAAAGGGACAGGGCGTACAATGAGCAGTACTTC. Translation gives CASTTERDRAYNEQYF.

This clonotype showed up just a few times. The rearrangement uses TRBV6-2 or TRBV6-3 and TRBJ2-1; weak D call: TRBD2 (6 bases). The germline V gene has CDR1 MNHEY and CDR2 SVGEGT. V was pared by 4 bases and J by 3 bases, with 13 bases between. The CDR3 sequence is 15 residues long. The CDR3 protein is CASSWVTGDYNEQFF. CDR3 coding DNA: TGTGCCAGCAGTTGGGTAACGGGGGACTACAATGAGCAGTTCTTC.

This chain links TRBV11-2 with TRBJ2-7; the match to TRBD1 covers 7 bases. The CDR3 covers 15 residues. The germline V gene encodes CDR1 SGHAT and CDR2 FQNNGV. V shed 6 bases, J shed 3 bases, and the junction held 11 bases outside the gene matches. Here the CDR3 DNA reads TGTGCCAGCAGACGAACAGGGGTAGACAGCTACGAGCAGTACTTC. Amino acids: CASRRTGVDSYEQYF.

Points on this clonotype: An end of the junction differs from the germline gene, which may be a read error. The chain combines TRBV20-1 with TRBJ2-1, with D maybe TRBD1 (6 bases). Germline CDR1 reads DFQATT; CDR2 reads SNEGSKA (reference sequence). The CDR3 sequence is 14 residues long. The CDR3, as DNA: TGCAGTGCGGGGGCCCCCGTGACGCACAATGAGCTGTTCTTC. Translated: CSAGAPVTHNELFF.

The V call is TRBV2, the J call TRBJ2-1; no definite D call. V lost 1 base and J lost 6, with 4 bases in between. The CDR3 is 12 amino acids. Germline-derived CDR1 and CDR2 are SNHLY and FYNNEI. This chain's CDR3 is CASSEGANEQFF. CDR3 DNA sequence: TGTGCCAGCAGTGAAGGGGCCAATGAGCAGTTCTTC.

Comments on this clonotype: The germline gene is not matched at one end of the junction; a read error may be the cause. The genes are TRBV4-3 and TRBJ1-2; D may be TRBD1 (5 bases). CDR1 is LGHNA, CDR2 YSLEER, per germline. CDR3 size: 13 residues. This chain's CDR3 is CASGQLDSYGYTF. CDR3 coding DNA: TGCGCCAGCGGCCAACTAGACAGCTATGGCTACACCTTC.

V gene TRBV12-3 or TRBV12-4 combines with J gene TRBJ1-4; D not certain. The germline V and J ends were trimmed by 2 bases and 8 bases, with 15 bases remaining between them. This CDR3 has 15 residues. CDR3 in DNA: TGTGCCAGCAGTTTAATCTGGGGAGGTTGGGAAAAACTGTTTTTT. Its protein is CASSLIWGGWEKLFF.

As regards this clonotype: This may arise from a read error, as a much more abundant clone is one base away. The chain joins TRBV13 to TRBJ2-1; 7 nucleotides line up with TRBD2. In germline, CDR1 is PRHDT, CDR2 FYEKMQ (reference sequence). The CDR3 is 14 amino acids. CDR3 DNA: TGTGCCAGCAGCCCGGGACTAATCGACAATCAGCAGTTCTTC. This codes for CASSPGLIDNQQFF.

This clonotype occurred a few times. J is TRBJ2-3 and V is TRBV20-1; 11 bases are a match to TRBD2. After removal of 4 bases from V and 4 bases from J, the junction contained 7 bases not matched to a gene. The CDR3 runs 15 residues. Germline loops: CDR1 DFQATT, CDR2 SNEGSKA (reference sequence). CDR3 region: CSANLAGGPADTQYF. CDR3 DNA sequence: TGCAGTGCTAACTTAGCGGGAGGGCCTGCAGATACGCAGTATTTT.

This chain joins TRBV29-1 and TRBJ2-2; 7 nucleotides match TRBD2. Per germline, CDR1 SQVTM and CDR2 ANQGSEA. The CDR3 length is 15 residues. J gave up 2 bases and V 5 bases, and 8 bases lay outside the gene matches. The CDR3 DNA is TGCAGCGTTCTTAAGGCGGGGGTAAACACCGGGGAGCTGTTTTTT. It translates to CSVLKAGVNTGELFF.

J is TRBJ1-2 and V is TRBV5-1; 9 nucleotides align to TRBD1. The CDR3 spans 15 residues. Unmatched junction bases numbered 11, after V lost 8 bases and J lost 3 bases. Germline V gene sequence: CDR1 SGHRS, CDR2 YFSETQ. CDR3 nucleotides: TGCGCCAGTGGGATCCAGGACAGGGGAGACTATGGCTACACCTTC. Protein product: CASGIQDRGDYGYTF.

V and J are TRBV2 and TRBJ1-4; 7 bases fit TRBD1. The length of the CDR3 is 14 residues. V lost 3 bases, J lost 6 bases, and 4 bases stayed unmatched. Germline-derived CDR1 and CDR2 are SNHLY and FYNNEI. The CDR3: CASSEGQLDEKLFF. Written as DNA, the CDR3 is TGTGCCAGCAGTGAGGGACAGTTGGATGAAAAACTGTTTTTT.

In regard to this clonotype: Here the CDR3 omits its conserved ending phenylalanine or tryptophan, so a read error is the likely source. The chain carries TRBV20-1 and TRBJ2-1; tentatively, D is TRBD1 (6 bases). CDR1 is DFQATT, CDR2 SNEGSKA, per germline (reference sequence). This CDR3 has 14 amino acids. With 3 bases removed from V and 3 bases from J, the gap between germline ends came to 12 bases. CDR3 residues: CSASPGQIYNEQFL. The CDR3 coding sequence is TGCAGTGCTAGTCCGGGACAAATCTACAATGAGCAGTTCCTC.

This clonotype appeared once. J is TRBJ1-2 and V is TRBV6-5; maybe TRBD1 (5 bases). V dropped 9 bases and J dropped 2 bases, with 13 bases sitting between them. The V gene's germline CDR1 is MNHEY and CDR2 SVGAGI. The CDR3 spans 13 residues. The CDR3 coding sequence is TGTGCCAGTACGGGACGGAACAACTATGGCTACACCTTC. Its translation: CASTGRNNYGYTF.

This clonotype was observed a handful of times. This chain joins TRBV28 and TRBJ1-1, with a tentative D call TRBD1 (5 bases). The CDR3 spans 12 residues. Germline lookup yields CDR1 MDHEN and CDR2 SYDVKM. Trimming removed 10 bases from V and 7 bases from J, with 16 bases in between. CDR3 DNA: TGTGCCATTAGGGAGGGGACCATTGAAGCTTTCTTT. This codes for CAIREGTIEAFF.

This clonotype was detected a few times. The V call is TRBV4-3, the J call TRBJ2-7; 7 positions match TRBD1. V was clipped by 2 bases and J by 1 base; unmatched bases: 5. Germline assignment: CDR1 LGHNA and CDR2 YSLEER. The CDR3 is 15 amino acids. For the CDR3, the DNA is TGCGCCAGCAGCCAACAAAGACAGGGATCCTACGAGCAGTACTTC. It translates to CASSQQRQGSYEQYF.